Given below is one TCR beta chain in context. Its antigen is unidentified. The germline CDR1 and CDR2 sequences are MNHNS and SASEGT. CDR3 length: 13 residues. Trimming cost V 7 bases and J 0 bases, with 8 bases left between them. At the Johns Hopkins FTIC core, DNA taken from cultured CD4+ T cells was sequenced by way of the Oncomine TCR Beta short-read assay. TCRdb redid the calling of the PCR reads with MiXCR, one entry per CDR3 protein. The sample carries 20,000 to 30,000 distinct CDR3 sequences, over 60% recorded once. These data are taken from a study of vaccination and CD4 T cells after COVID-19. Treatment here: approximately 10-day PBMC culture with coronavirus spike peptide pools or control peptides (ViraFEST assay). ViraFEST expanded antigen-specific T cells with peptide pools, then sequenced TCRs.

The clonotype comes from a human donor who received a COVID-19 vaccine. The J gene is TRBJ2-3, the V gene TRBV6-1; the D is unclear. Material: CD4+ T cells from blood, cultured in vitro, obtained after SARS-CoV-2 vaccination. The CDR3: CASISPSTDTQYF. The CDR3 bases are TGTGCCAGCATTAGTCCAAGCACAGATACGCAGTATTTT.